This entry describes one T cell receptor beta chain. Antigen unknown. This sample is drawn from a study of T cells expressing NK-cell markers. About the research overall: Seven of the eight sequenced donors were classified as HCMV-seropositive, and one was classified as seronegative.

TCRdb reprocessed the 5' RACE reads, with one entry per CDR3 protein and no DNA. Its clone listing holds about 160,000 distinct CDR3 sequences. The CDR3 loop spans 12 amino acids. The germline CDR1 and CDR2 sequences are DFQATT and SNEGSKA (reference sequence). The study's findings and limits: The study found these clonotypes also leading the CD3+CD56-NKG2C+ fraction in a few donors. It remained uncertain whether the expanded NKG2C+ T cell clones were specific for HCMV antigens.

The origin of this receptor is a woman between 18 and 70 years old in good health. The J gene is TRBJ1-4, the V gene TRBV20-1; there is no DNA to check the TCRdb D call of TRBD1. Sequencing used blood T cells: a sorted CD56 or NKG2C T cell subset, CD4+ or CD8+ T cells, or bulk PBMC T cells (not recorded which). The CDR3 is CSAGDSFEKLFF.